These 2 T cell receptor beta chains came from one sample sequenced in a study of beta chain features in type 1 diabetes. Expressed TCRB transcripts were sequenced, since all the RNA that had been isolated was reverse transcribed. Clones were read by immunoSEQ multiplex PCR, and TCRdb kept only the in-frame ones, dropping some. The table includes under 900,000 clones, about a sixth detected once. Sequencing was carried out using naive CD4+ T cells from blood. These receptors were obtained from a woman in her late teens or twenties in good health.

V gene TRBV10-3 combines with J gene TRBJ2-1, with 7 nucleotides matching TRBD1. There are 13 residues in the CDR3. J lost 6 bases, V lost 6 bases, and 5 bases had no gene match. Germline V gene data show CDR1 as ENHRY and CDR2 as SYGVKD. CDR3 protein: CAIRLGQPNEQFF. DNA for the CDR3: TGTGCCATCAGGCTGGGACAGCCCAATGAGCAGTTCTTC.

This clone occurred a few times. CDR3 in amino acids: CASAGVSRAPQYF. The DNA of the CDR3 is TGTGCCAGCGCGGGAGTCTCAAGAGCGCCGCAGTATTTT. The chain is built from TRBV6-6 and TRBJ2-3, with TRBD2 matching over 7 bases. The germline V gene has CDR1 MNHNY and CDR2 SVGAGI (reference sequence). CDR3 length: 13 residues. The V segment lost 8 bases and the J segment 10 bases; nucleotides outside the gene matches: 12.